The following is a TCR beta chain sequence with its context. There are 18 residues in the CDR3. Per the germline V gene, CDR1 is PRHDT and CDR2 is FYEKMQ (reference sequence). V lost 5 bases and J lost 0; bases outside the gene matches: 7. The data originate from a study of beta chain features in type 1 diabetes. The authors reverse transcribed all of the isolated RNA, so sequencing captured expressed TCRB transcripts. Sequencing was performed with immunoSEQ multiplex PCR; in TCRdb, only in-frame clones are kept and a portion is missing. Of 810,000 or so clones in the sample, 15% to 20% were seen once.

This receptor was identified in a young woman in good health. The sample was naive CD4+ T cells from blood. The chain is built from TRBV13 and TRBJ2-3; the match to TRBD2 covers 14 bases. In DNA form, the CDR3 reads TGTGCCAGCAGCAAGGGACTAGCGGGAGCAACTAGCACAGATACGCAGTATTTT. Translated, it gives CASSKGLAGATSTDTQYF.